Below, 6 T cell receptor beta chains from the same sample are listed, as sequenced in a study of OX40 agonist ivuxolimab in advanced cancers. Sequencing used immunoSEQ multiplex PCR; TCRdb keeps in-frame clones, though not all of them. The data show just over 60,000 clones, roughly 90% seen once. Sequencing used CD4+ or CD8+ T cells sorted from blood, obtained in a trial of the OX40 agonist ivuxolimab. The receptor source for this set is an adult with an advanced solid tumor such as melanoma, head and neck, liver or kidney cancer.

The genes are TRBV5-4 and TRBJ2-2; D ambiguous. Trimming stripped 2 bases from V and 0 bases from J, with 11 bases between. The CDR3 runs 16 residues. Germline-derived CDR1 and CDR2 are SGHNT and YYREEE (reference sequence). CDR3 sequence (DNA): TGTGCCAGCAGCTTCTCTAGTGGGTCGAACACCGGGGAGCTGTTTTTT. It is translated as CASSFSSGSNTGELFF.

This clone was observed a few times. The genes are TRBV10-2 and TRBJ1-1, with D perhaps TRBD1 (5 bases). Germline V gene sequence: CDR1 WSHSY, CDR2 SAAADI. The CDR3 is 11 amino acids. Trimming removed 8 bases at V and 6 bases at J, with 10 bases between. The CDR3 here is CASGREAEAFF. The CDR3 coding sequence is TGCGCCAGCGGCAGGGAAGCTGAAGCTTTCTTT.

J is TRBJ2-7 and V is TRBV6-5; 7 bases match TRBD2. Per the germline V gene, CDR1 is MNHEY and CDR2 is SVGAGI. Unmatched junction bases numbered 11, after V lost 6 bases and J lost 3 bases. CDR3 length: 15 amino acids. The CDR3 loop is CASRLLLADRYEQYF. The DNA for the CDR3 is TGTGCCAGCAGGCTCCTTCTAGCGGACCGCTACGAGCAGTACTTC.

The V and J genes are TRBV19 and TRBJ2-7, with 8 bases lining up with TRBD2. Germline-derived CDR1 and CDR2 are LNHDA and SQIVND (reference sequence). V shed 0 bases, J shed 0 bases, and the junction held 4 bases outside the gene matches. This CDR3 region has 16 residues. DNA of the CDR3: TGTGCCAGTAGTATAGATGGGGCGGGGGGCTCCTACGAGCAGTACTTC. Protein product: CASSIDGAGGSYEQYF.

J is TRBJ2-2 and V is TRBV11-3; perhaps TRBD2 as D (6 bases). CDR1 SGHNT and CDR2 YENEEA come from the germline V gene. This CDR3 contains 15 residues. V lost 0 bases, J lost 3 bases, and 8 bases lay in between. Written as DNA, the CDR3 is TGTGCCAGCAGCTTAGACGGGAGTTACACCGGGGAGCTGTTTTTT. Amino acid sequence: CASSLDGSYTGELFF.

The chain employs TRBV13 and TRBJ2-5; 13 bases align to TRBD2. Judging by the DNA end, TRBJ2-7 fits better; the J call may be wrong. The germline gives CDR1 PRHDT, CDR2 FYEKMQ (reference sequence). The CDR3 consists of 18 residues. This chain's CDR3 is CASSLGTTGTSGAYEQYF. The CDR3 nucleotides read TGTGCCAGCAGCTTAGGCACAACCGGGACTAGCGGGGCCTACGAGCAGTACTTC.